A single sample is the source of the 2 T cell receptor beta chains below, sequenced in a study of T cells in Graves' hyperthyroidism and ophthalmopathy. Researchers amplified the TCR beta CDR3 regions from RNA transcripts. Researchers ran a first-round RT-PCR on the TCR CDR3 using the HTBI primer set. TCRdb used MiXCR to reprocess the multiplex PCR reads, holding one entry per CDR3 protein. The sample has 500,000 or so distinct CDR3 sequences, about 16% seen once. Sequenced: blood. The source is a woman aged 30 to 39 with Graves' ophthalmopathy.

The chain is built from TRBV7-3 and TRBJ2-1, with 16 bases aligning to TRBD2. Germline V gene lookup returns CDR1 SGHTA and CDR2 FQGTGA. Germline trimming cut 3 bases from V and 7 bases from J; bases unmatched to any gene: 3. The CDR3 is 16 residues long. The CDR3 DNA reads as TGTGCCAGCAGCTTGTGGGGACTAGCGGGAGGGAATGAGCAGTTCTTC. It is translated as CASSLWGLAGGNEQFF.

This clonotype was seen at least ten times. One base away lies a much larger clone, so this may be a sequencing read error. The V call is TRBV20-1, the J call TRBJ1-1; weak D call: TRBD1 (6 bases). The ends were cut back, 6 bases at V and 6 bases at J, with 20 bases in the middle. From germline, CDR1 is DFQATT and CDR2 SNEGSKA (reference sequence). This CDR3 is built from 14 residues. The CDR3 region has the DNA TGCAGTGCCTATCCCCTGACAGGCAACGCTGAAGCTTTCTTT. Translating gives CSAYPLTGNAEAFF.